This T cell receptor (beta chain) was recovered during a study of Graves' ophthalmopathy and Graves' hyperthyroidism. Overall study findings and caveats: Blood contained most expanded thyroid clonotypes exceeding 0.001 frequency.

This clonotype was detected ten times or more. The antigen is undetermined. The study amplified TCR beta CDR3 regions using RNA transcripts. In the first round, RT-PCR was carried out with HTBI primers, and a multiplex PCR formed the second round. TCRdb analysed the multiplex PCR reads with MiXCR anew, one entry per CDR3 protein. The table includes 500,000 to 700,000 distinct CDR3 sequences, approximately 35% detected once. This CDR3 is 11 amino acids long. Trimming shortened V by 7 bases and J by 5 bases, and 8 bases separated the two germline ends. The germline V gene encodes CDR1 SNHLY and CDR2 FYNNEI.

This TCR came from an adult man with Graves' hyperthyroidism. V is TRBV2 and J is TRBJ2-5, with D possibly TRBD1 on 6 matching bases. Specimen: peripheral blood or thyroid tissue (not recorded which). The CDR3 spells CASKQGETQYF. CDR3 in DNA: TGTGCCAGCAAACAGGGCGAGACCCAGTACTTC.